This T cell receptor (beta chain) was identified during a study of cytomegalovirus exposure and HLA in healthy donors. Regarding the study as a whole: An analysis was carried out later, and it reportedly showed fewer N-insertions in an Asian-associated ancestry cluster than the approximately 680-donor mean. Prior analysis indicated that the majority of TCR beta V segments exhibited productivity approximately 87% or approximately 30% of the time. Later analysis suggested links between common viral pathogens and several top significant clusters.

Concerning this clone itself: Its antigen is unknown.

Looked up from germline, CDR1 is LGHNA and CDR2 is YSLEER. V gave up 2 bases and J gave up 11 bases; unmatched junction bases: 7. This CDR3 comprises 13 residues. This PCR relied on a set of 60 Vbeta primers and 13 Jbeta primers. Here immunoSEQ multiplex PCR was the method, and the copy in TCRdb shows in-frame clones only, minus some. The sample lists more than 140,000 clones, over 75% occurring once. The genes are TRBV4-3 and TRBJ1-1; TRBD1 agrees at 8 bases. The sample taken for sequencing was PBMCs. The TCR comes from a man between 25 and 39 years old in good health and CMV-seropositive. CDR3 sequence: CASSQLQGVGAFF. CDR3 in DNA: TGCGCCAGCAGCCAATTACAGGGGGTCGGGGCTTTCTTT.